This paragraph reports one TCR beta chain. This entry is derived from a study of cytomegalovirus exposure and HLA in healthy donors. The germline V gene encodes CDR1 MNHNY and CDR2 SVGAGI (reference sequence). The CDR3 loop spans 15 amino acids. Trimming took 7 bases from V and 6 from J, leaving 22 bases between them. Researchers ran the PCR with 60 Vbeta and 13 Jbeta primers. TCRdb keeps only in-frame clones here, not all; method: immunoSEQ multiplex PCR. The table has roughly 120,000 clones, around 83% seen once. The sample taken for sequencing was PBMCs. The source is a woman aged 55-70 years in good health and CMV-seropositive. The chain is built from TRBV6-6 and TRBJ2-7, with TRBD1 as a possible D gene (5 bases). This CDR3 is CASTNRKAGLREQYF. CDR3 nucleotides: TGTGCCAGCACCAACCGGAAGGCAGGGCTGCGCGAGCAGTACTTC.